This T cell receptor (beta chain) was sequenced for a study of shared clonotypes between healthy human individuals (dated by TCRdb to the early 2020s). Describing the broader study: Three men and a couple of women, aged 18 to 49 years, made up the cohort. Each donor's leukapheresis produced roughly between roughly 0.85 and 10 billion PBMCs. To increase sequencing depth and limit assay-specific biases, TCR repertoire library preparation and sequencing were carried out by different laboratories using diverse techniques. For each donor, three plates each were used for CD4 naive and CD4 memory, two plates were used for CD8 naive, and one plate was used for CD8 memory. Blood TCR repertoires of five healthy adults were deeply sequenced to estimate repertoire size and the extent of clonotype sharing between individuals. The paper's findings and limits, for the study overall: Across several donors, approximately 5% of naive CD4, 3% to 4% of naive CD8, roughly 2.2% of memory CD4, and under 0.45% of memory CD8 clonotypes were shared. Because the study included only a small number of donors, the genetic and exposure-history diversity represented was limited. Pairwise subsampling led to the expectation that sequencing depth would affect the degree of clonotype sharing among donors. Naive subsets generally had larger estimated clonotype richness than memory subsets did. Compared with non-shared clonotypes, the clonotypes found in all four sorted-subset donors had higher generation probabilities. Only blood was sampled, and tissue TCR repertoires likely differ from those in blood. Rarefaction of sorted-subset datasets indicated incomplete sequencing despite the large sequencing depth.

Using the deep immunoSEQ assay, TCR CDR3 regions were amplified from genomic DNA by multiplex PCR. For each cell subset, the extracted genomic DNA was distributed evenly across all wells of several immunoSEQ 96-well plates, and each plate served as one replicate. For sorted subsets, about 0.2 ug genomic DNA, equal to some 28,000 T cell genomes, was loaded into each replicate PCR. The purified libraries were quantified using a Qubit 3.0 fluorometer, sized with a Bioanalyzer 2100, and then quantified again using the KAPA Library Quantification kit. Every immunoSEQ 96-well plate was sequenced on a separate single-read 150-cycle Illumina NextSeq 550 flow cell. In the paper's pipeline: Because only junctional sequences without quality scores were contained in the immunoSEQ output, filtering matching that applied to full-length reads could not be performed. Sequences were annotated with PyIR, a Python wrapper for IgBLAST v1.9, and V/J genes and CDR3 were assigned using IMGT germline references. Any read was removed if the V/J assignment was weak (E-value above 1e-6), the CDR3 was missing, or the read contained stop codons, out-of-frame junctions, or ambiguous translated residues. V3J clonotypes were defined by identical inferred V gene, J gene, and CDR3 amino acid sequence. The percentage overlap between two repertoires was calculated by dividing the number of shared unique clonotypes by the size of the smaller repertoire. Three approaches were used to assess repertoire richness: RTK rarefaction, the Chao1 estimator, and Recon v2.1 estimates of unobserved clonotypes. OLGA was used to compute generation probabilities for all TCRbeta clonotypes that the gDNA method yielded from several donors. Held by TCRdb, this immuneACCESS table contains in-frame sequences only and omits some clones. Under half of the omission traces to an unresolved V gene where checked; the cause of the rest is unknown. The V and J calls and clone size were taken over from that table, and D and trimming were inferred from the DNA. The sample table holds 2 million to 2.5 million clones, of which nearly 97% were seen once. Clones ranked in the top ten supply 0.13% of the sample.

As regards this clone: It has no known antigen specificity. No much larger clonotype is one base removed from it; base qualities were not supplied.

The donors were healthy, HIV-negative adults with no recently reported acute infections or vaccinations. Every donor was a Caucasian adult residing in Nashville, Tennessee, USA. CD4+ T cells were enriched by magnetic negative selection, after which naive cells were positively selected on CD45RA and the negative fraction was taken as the memory subset. After blood collection by leukapheresis, PBMCs were isolated using Ficoll-Histopaque density gradient centrifugation and then cryopreserved in the vapor phase of liquid nitrogen. Analytical flow cytometry was used to check the purity and quantity of each magnetically sorted T cell population. Genomic DNA was isolated from each sorted fraction and quantified by UV absorbance on a Nanodrop 2000c. The receptor's source is a man between 18 and 29 years old in good health. Material for sequencing was naive CD4+ T cells sorted from blood. According to the study, the label for this sample's cell subset or site signals: CD45RA+ positively selected.

The sequence in DNA is TGTGCCAGCAGTGTCACAGGGTGGTCAGGCACAGATACGCAGTATTTT. The encoded protein is CASSVTGWSGTDTQYF. The chain is made from TRBV6-1 and TRBJ2-3; the D region possibly corresponds to TRBD1 (6 bases align). The germline ends are 15 bases apart after V is trimmed by 4 bases and J by 1 base. Via the germline V gene, CDR1 is MNHNS and CDR2 SASEGT. The CDR3 starts with the cysteine, ends with the phenylalanine, and has 16 residues. The read is trimmed to its CDR3 DNA, 48 bases read in frame from base 1.